This T cell receptor (beta chain) derives from a study of T cells in localized non-small cell lung cancer. Study-wide findings and caveats: It remains possible that heterogeneity exists, since only one tumor region was sequenced.

Details on this clone: Its matching antigen is unknown.

The method was immunoSEQ multiplex PCR; TCRdb's version includes in-frame clones alone and lacks a portion of them. The repertoire consists of 700 to 750 clones, with 25% to 30% occurring once and the leading ten covering over 10%. This CDR3 is 15 amino acids long. The material was normal lung tissue next to the tumor, obtained before any cancer treatment. The chain links TRBV7-5 to TRBJ2-5; the table calls TRBD2, which could not be checked here. TRBV7-5 is given as a pseudogene. This clonotype was sampled from a man aged 35 to 69 with stage III lung adenocarcinoma. CDR3 nucleotides: TGTGCCAGCAGCGACCTCCGGACTAGCCTAGAGACCCAGTACTTC. Its protein product is CASSDLRTSLETQYF.